This T cell receptor beta chain is from a study of T cell repertoires in aging, cancer and after chemotherapy. Turning to the study itself: Approximately 9.6 million TCR reads were in the whole dataset.

Multiplex touch-down PCR with TRB-A/B primers amplified rearranged V-D-J TRB sequences. From the multiplex PCR reads, TCRdb called clonotypes with MiXCR, one entry per CDR3 protein. The sample includes thousands of distinct CDR3 sequences, about a third seen only once; the top ten take approximately 3.9%. CDR1 is MNHEY and CDR2 is SVGAGI in the germline V gene. Trimming took 0 bases from V and 8 from J, leaving 14 bases between them. CDR3 length equals 15 residues. The sample holds a few counts of this clonotype. The antigen is undetermined. Study-wide results and limits: Median generation probability rose over the chemotherapy interval in each cancer cohort, suggesting rebound thymic output. No conclusions about immunological memory after chemotherapy can be drawn from the repertoire data.

TCR beta rearrangements were amplified from peripheral blood genomic DNA. The source material was blood. This chain uses TRBV6-5 with TRBJ1-5, with D unresolved. The TCR sequence derives from a human donor in good health. The CDR3 protein is CASSYSVGGLEPQHF. For the CDR3, the DNA is TGTGCCAGCAGTTACTCGGTGGGAGGGTTGGAGCCCCAGCATTTT.